Listed below are T cell receptor beta chains from one sample, sequenced in a study of T cell clusters in autoimmune cytopenias. TCRdb re-called the multiplex PCR reads, yielding one record per CDR3 amino acid sequence without DNA. The listing contains 5,000 to 7,000 distinct CDR3 sequences. This same sample was also part of a study on T cell repertoires in aging, cancer and after chemotherapy.

The specimen was peripheral blood. The source is a human donor in good health. Both conserved end residues are part of each CDR3. Size is stated for part of the rows, as once, few or many counts, or as a class when the clone is expanded.

>TRBV11-2|NA|TRBJ1-3
CASRPSFTGSGNTIYF
>TRBV7-3|NA|TRBJ2-7
CASSLDGDYEQYF
>TRBV19|NA|TRBJ1-5
CASSIEGGQPQHF
>TRBV27|NA|TRBJ2-1
CASNLAAPTSEQFF
>TRBV19|NA|TRBJ2-2
CASSSGLAGAPNTGELFF
>TRBV27|NA|TRBJ2-1
CASSPGAAGVNEQFF
>TRBV12-3/TRBV12-4|NA|TRBJ2-1
CASSLKNEQFF
>TRBV5-1|NA|TRBJ2-7
CASSQGTGKTYEQYF
>TRBV5-5|NA|TRBJ2-3
CASRRESSTDTQYF
>TRBV6-6|NA|TRBJ2-7
CASLNGRSSYEQYF
>TRBV19|NA|TRBJ2-1
CASSIERNYNEQFF
>TRBV11-1|NA|TRBJ2-3
CASSLSPTGISTDTQYF
>TRBV13|NA|TRBJ2-5
CASSYRDRGWETQYF
>TRBV7-6|NA|TRBJ2-2
CASSRPIWRGGNTGELFF
>TRBV13|NA|TRBJ2-5
CASSLAGPKETQYF
>TRBV27|NA|TRBJ1-6
CASSFETFGSPLHF
>TRBV18|NA|TRBJ2-3
CASRSHGRADTQYF
>TRBV7-9|NA|TRBJ1-4
CASSLAESEGKLFF
>TRBV27|NA|TRBJ2-5
CASSPLEGFETQYF
>TRBV5-6|NA|TRBJ1-2
CASSYGTYGYTF
>TRBV6-1|NA|TRBJ2-7
CASSGYLTYEQYF
>TRBV5-6|NA|TRBJ1-4
CASSFSIGTVNEKLFF
>TRBV5-5|NA|TRBJ2-1
CASSDGTLGRNEQFF
>TRBV18|NA|TRBJ1-2
CASSQDPGTGGYTF
>TRBV13|NA|TRBJ1-1
CASSAGQGMNTEAFF
>TRBV12-3/TRBV12-4|medium-sized|TRBJ2-5
CASSLQDRVETQYF
>TRBV18|NA|TRBJ1-6
CVSSTGEVRSPLHF
>TRBV18|NA|TRBJ2-3
CASSSELAAWAQYF
>TRBV30|NA|TRBJ1-2
CAWSGGHYGYTF
>TRBV15|medium-sized|TRBJ2-1
CATSRAGTSGRAITNNEQFF
>TRBV19|NA|TRBJ1-6
CASSVGGSLLSPLHF
>TRBV12-3/TRBV12-4|medium-sized|TRBJ2-6
CASRGTTPPLTF
>TRBV5-5|medium-sized|TRBJ1-6
CASSLVPGINSPLHF
>TRBV18|NA|TRBJ2-6
CASSPFSRTTGANVLTF
>TRBV5-5|NA|TRBJ2-2
CASSLAGGLTGELFF
>TRBV29-1|medium-sized|TRBJ1-4
CSVSEASNEKLFF
>TRBV12-3/TRBV12-4|NA|TRBJ1-5
CASSTQMGQPQHF
>TRBV27|NA|TRBJ1-1
CASSFQGKDTEAFF